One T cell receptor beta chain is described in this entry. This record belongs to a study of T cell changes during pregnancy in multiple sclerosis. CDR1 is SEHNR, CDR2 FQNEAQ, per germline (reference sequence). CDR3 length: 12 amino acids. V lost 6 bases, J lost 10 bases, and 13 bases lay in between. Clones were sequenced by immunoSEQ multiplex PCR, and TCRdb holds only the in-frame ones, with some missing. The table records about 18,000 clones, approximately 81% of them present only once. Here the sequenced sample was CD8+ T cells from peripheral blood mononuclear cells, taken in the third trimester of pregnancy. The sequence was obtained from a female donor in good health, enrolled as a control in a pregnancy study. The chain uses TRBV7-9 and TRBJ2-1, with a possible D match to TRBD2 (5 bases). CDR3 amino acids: CASRGGLGEQFF. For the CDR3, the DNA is TGTGCCAGCAGGGGTGGACTGGGGGAGCAGTTCTTC.